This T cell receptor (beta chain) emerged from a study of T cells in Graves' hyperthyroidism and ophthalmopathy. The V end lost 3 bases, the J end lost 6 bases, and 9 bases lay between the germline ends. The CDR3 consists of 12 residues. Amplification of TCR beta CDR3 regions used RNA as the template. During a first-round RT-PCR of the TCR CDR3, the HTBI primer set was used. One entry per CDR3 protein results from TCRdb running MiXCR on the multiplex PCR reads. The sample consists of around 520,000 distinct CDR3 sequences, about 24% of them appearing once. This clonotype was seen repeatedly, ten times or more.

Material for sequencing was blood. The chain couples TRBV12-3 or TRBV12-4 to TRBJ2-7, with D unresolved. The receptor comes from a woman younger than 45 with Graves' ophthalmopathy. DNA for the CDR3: TGTGCCAGCAGTTTCTCGGCAGGCGAGCAGTACTTC. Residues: CASSFSAGEQYF.